A single sample gave rise to the 22 T cell receptor beta chains below, sequenced in a study of T cell responses to AZD1222 COVID-19 vaccine. Sequenced by immunoSEQ multiplex PCR; TCRdb stores in-frame clones only, minus some. The sample includes approximately 170,000 clones, roughly 90% of them seen just once. The material was peripheral blood, obtained on day 0 of AZD1222 vaccination. These receptors originate from an adult in good health.

The gene calls are TRBV11-3 and TRBJ1-4; the D is unclear. Germline V lookup: CDR1 SGHNT, CDR2 YENEEA. CDR3 length: 14 amino acids. Deletions cut 6 bases from V and 9 bases from J, with 17 bases between. Here the CDR3 reads CASSPAAGLQKLFF. CDR3 nucleotide sequence: TGTGCCAGCAGTCCGGCCGCCGGTCTCCAAAAACTGTTTTTT.

A single count supports this clone. This chain connects TRBV7-2 to TRBJ1-1; 7 nucleotides align to TRBD1. V lost 1 base and J lost 1; bases outside the gene matches: 3. The CDR3 consists of 15 residues. Germline values: CDR1 SGHTA, CDR2 FQGNSA. This CDR3 is CASSLGSGGNTEAFF. CDR3 bases: TGTGCCAGCAGCTTAGGCTCAGGGGGGAACACTGAAGCTTTCTTT.

J is TRBJ1-1 and V is TRBV11-2; a possible D gene is TRBD1 (5 bases). V was pared by 0 bases and J by 8 bases, with 10 bases between. The CDR3 has 13 residues. Germline lookup yields CDR1 SGHAT and CDR2 FQNNGV. CDR3 amino acids: CASSLDRAAEAFF. The CDR3 nucleotides read TGTGCCAGCAGCTTAGACAGGGCGGCAGAAGCTTTCTTT.

J is TRBJ1-3 and V is TRBV6-4; 9 bases fit TRBD1. The germline CDR1 and CDR2 sequences are MRHNA and SNTAGT. V lost 4 bases, J lost 3 bases, and 4 bases stayed unmatched. The CDR3 length is 15 residues. CDR3 sequence: CASSVMDRGGNTIYF. CDR3 nucleotides: TGTGCCAGCAGTGTAATGGACAGGGGTGGAAACACCATATATTTT.

V and J are TRBV27 and TRBJ2-1, with D hard to call. Germline values: CDR1 MNHEY, CDR2 SMNVEV (reference sequence). CDR3 length: 15 amino acids. V gave up 6 bases and J gave up 0 bases, with 12 bases separating them. Here the CDR3 reads CASSLQTSSYNEQFF. In DNA form, the CDR3 reads TGTGCCAGCAGCTTACAGACGAGCTCCTACAATGAGCAGTTCTTC.

J is TRBJ1-1 and V is TRBV12-5; 7 bases are a match to TRBD1. The CDR3 length is 16 residues. The trim removed 5 bases at V and 1 base at J, leaving 10 bases unmatched. CDR1 is LGHNT, CDR2 FRNRAP, per germline. CDR3 protein: CASGPPWNRGNTEAFF. The CDR3 nucleotides are TGTGCTAGTGGTCCACCCTGGAACAGGGGGAACACTGAAGCTTTCTTT.

V and J are TRBV18 and TRBJ2-7; 8 bases match TRBD1. This CDR3 spans 14 amino acids. In germline, CDR1 is KGHSH, CDR2 LQKENI. Unmatched junction bases numbered 6, after V lost 3 bases and J lost 5 bases. DNA for the CDR3: TGTGCCAGCTCACCCGCAGGGGGCTACAACGAGCAGTACTTC. Encoded protein: CASSPAGGYNEQYF.

The gene calls are TRBV4-2 and TRBJ2-5; weak D call: TRBD2 (6 bases). The CDR3 runs to 15 residues. Germline CDR1 LGHNA, CDR2 YNFKEQ. V was pared by 4 bases and J by 3 bases, with 15 bases between. The CDR3 sequence: CASSPLGSVEETQYF. In nucleotides, the CDR3 is TGTGCCAGCAGCCCCCTCGGGAGTGTAGAAGAGACCCAGTACTTC.

The gene calls are TRBV28 and TRBJ1-1; no firm D call. The germline gives CDR1 MDHEN, CDR2 SYDVKM. Trimming took 6 bases from V and 11 from J, leaving 13 bases between them. The CDR3 contains 11 residues. The CDR3 DNA reads as TGTGCCAGCAGAAAGGGATCGGGCGCTTTCTTT. Translation gives CASRKGSGAFF.

J is TRBJ1-4 and V is TRBV19; TRBD1 is a possible D gene (5 bases). The length of the CDR3 is 15 residues. Germline values: CDR1 LNHDA, CDR2 SQIVND (reference sequence). With 2 bases removed from V and 9 bases from J, the gap between germline ends came to 16 bases. Written as DNA, the CDR3 is TGTGCCAGTAGTATAATAGCAGGGAACGAGAAAAAACTGTTTTTT. It specifies CASSIIAGNEKKLFF.

The rearrangement uses TRBV5-6 and TRBJ1-5; no reliable D call. This CDR3 spans 15 amino acids. CDR1 and CDR2 (germline): SGHDT, YYEEEE. The ends were cut back, 1 base at V and 1 base at J, with 9 bases in the middle. CDR3 loop: CASSLRSMSNQPQHF. Here the CDR3 DNA reads TGTGCCAGCAGCTTGCGCAGTATGAGCAATCAGCCCCAGCATTTT.

This clone was counted a single time. The chain recombines TRBV6-2 or TRBV6-3 with TRBJ1-1; unclear D gene. The CDR3 loop spans 15 amino acids. The ends were cut back, 5 bases at V and 4 bases at J, with 17 bases in the middle. The germline gives CDR1 MNHEY, CDR2 SVGEGT. The chain's CDR3 is CASSQYGPRATEAFF. The CDR3 nucleotides are TGTGCCAGCAGTCAATACGGACCGAGGGCCACTGAAGCTTTCTTT.

This chain joins TRBV28 and TRBJ2-7; 11 nucleotides agree with TRBD1. The CDR3 loop spans 20 amino acids. With V trimmed by 2 bases and J by 6 bases, 21 bases remained unmatched. Germline CDR1 is MDHEN and CDR2 is SYDVKM. The CDR3: CASSLGAGQGAPEGLGEQYF. The CDR3 nucleotides read TGTGCCAGCAGTTTAGGGGCAGGACAGGGGGCTCCGGAAGGTCTCGGCGAGCAGTACTTC.

The genes are TRBV18 and TRBJ2-7, with 12 nucleotides matching TRBD2. The V and J ends lost 3 bases and 3 bases, in that order; junction bases with no gene match: 0. Germline CDR1 KGHSH, CDR2 LQKENI. CDR3 size: 14 residues. The CDR3 DNA follows: TGTGCCAGCTCACCGGGACTAGCGGGCTACGAGCAGTACTTC. Protein product: CASSPGLAGYEQYF.

CDR3 region: CASSQDFRTANYGYTF. For the CDR3, the DNA is TGTGCCAGCAGCCAAGATTTTCGGACAGCTAACTATGGCTACACCTTC. J is TRBJ1-2 and V is TRBV4-2, with TRBD1 as a possible D gene (6 bases). Germline CDR1 LGHNA, CDR2 YNFKEQ. V was cut by 0 bases and J by 0 bases, with 11 bases left in between. The CDR3 covers 16 residues.

The V call is TRBV19, the J call TRBJ1-6; tentative D call: TRBD1 (5 bases). The CDR3 consists of 16 residues. The ends were cut back, 6 bases at V and 6 bases at J, with 18 bases in the middle. From germline, CDR1 is LNHDA and CDR2 SQIVND (reference sequence). DNA for the CDR3: TGTGCCAGTAGGCTAAGCACAGGAGCTCTTAATTCACCCCTCCACTTT. It codes for CASRLSTGALNSPLHF.

This clone occurred once. V and J are TRBV21-1 and TRBJ1-1. TRBV21-1 is recorded as a pseudogene. The CDR3 length is 15 residues. The CDR3 spells CASSKKGSSGTEAFF. CDR3 in DNA: TGTGCCAGCAGTAAGAAAGGAAGTTCGGGCACTGAAGCTTTCTTT.

CDR3 DNA: TGTGCCAGCAGCGTAGGGAGGGGGGGACTAGCGGGAGTCGGTGAGCAGTTCTTC. This gives the protein CASSVGRGGLAGVGEQFF. The V and J genes are TRBV9 and TRBJ2-1, with TRBD2 matching over 14 bases. Germline CDR1 SGDLS, CDR2 YYNGEE. The CDR3 runs 18 residues. The V and J ends lost 0 bases and 9 bases, in that order; junction bases with no gene match: 11.

The chain carries TRBV7-6 and TRBJ2-1; no reliable D call. The CDR3 covers 15 residues. The germline gives CDR1 SGHVS, CDR2 FNYEAQ. Trimming pared 5 bases from V and 3 bases from J, leaving 14 bases between. This CDR3 reads CASSPQAGNYNEQFF. The CDR3 DNA follows: TGTGCCAGCAGCCCCCAGGCCGGAAACTACAATGAGCAGTTCTTC.

The rearrangement links TRBV10-1 to TRBJ2-7; possibly TRBD1 or TRBD2 for D (5 bases each). Germline V gives CDR1 WNHNN, CDR2 SYGVQD (reference sequence). The CDR3 contains 13 residues. Deletions cut 6 bases from V and 2 bases from J, with 11 bases between. CDR3 nucleotides: TGCGCCAGCAGCCGGGACCCAGCCTACGAGCAGTACTTC. Translating gives CASSRDPAYEQYF.

The chain has TRBV4-1 and TRBJ1-2; the D gene is possibly TRBD1 (5 bases). The CDR3 is 14 amino acids. CDR1 MGHRA and CDR2 YSYEKL come from the germline V gene. V dropped 0 bases and J dropped 10 bases, with 15 bases sitting between them. DNA for the CDR3: TGCGCCAGCAGCCAAGATGCGGGGACGGTAGTCTACACCTTC. It encodes CASSQDAGTVVYTF.

V gene TRBV10-3 combines with J gene TRBJ1-1; 9 bases align to TRBD1. Germline trimming cut 5 bases from V and 8 bases from J; bases unmatched to any gene: 9. The CDR3 has 14 amino acids. The germline V gene encodes CDR1 ENHRY and CDR2 SYGVKD. In DNA, the CDR3 is TGTGCCATCAGTAACCTGGGACAGGGTTCCGAAGCTTTCTTT. As protein: CAISNLGQGSEAFF.